This T cell receptor (beta chain) was profiled in a study of cytotoxic CD8 clonotypes in ibrutinib-treated CLL. Looking at the study overall: Overall, about 25 responses were partial and 2 complete; following median about 69 months, around 15 patients stayed remitted and some 12 progressed. Response samples followed a median about twelve months of treatment, range 6 to 36.

Study-level results: Clonality was elevated at ibrutinib response and had returned toward baseline at progression.

On this clone itself: Its cognate antigen is unknown.

TCR beta libraries used 1.5 to 2 micrograms of DNA from cryopreserved PBMCs. Generated by immunoSEQ multiplex PCR, the TCRdb table keeps only in-frame clones and is missing some. The top ten hold approximately 7.7% of the sample, which has about 72,000 clones, 80% seen once. This CDR3 is built from 16 residues. Trimming cost V 0 bases and J 4 bases; bases outside gene matches: 6. Germline assignment: CDR1 SGHNT and CDR2 YYREEE (reference sequence). Sequencing was performed on PBMCs, taken at disease progression, from a patient treated with ibrutinib. The TCR comes from a human donor with chronic lymphocytic leukemia. The chain employs TRBV5-4 and TRBJ2-3, with 9 nucleotides matching TRBD2. DNA for the CDR3: TGTGCCAGCAGCTTGGTCGGACTAGCGACCGCAGATACGCAGTATTTT. It translates to CASSLVGLATADTQYF.